These T cell receptor beta chains were read from a single sample in a study of T cells in localized non-small cell lung cancer. Some clones are missing from TCRdb's copy, which holds only in-frame ones; the method was immunoSEQ multiplex PCR. The sample lists roughly 30,000 clones, roughly 89% occurring once. Material: peripheral blood, obtained before any cancer treatment. All receptors come from a female donor over 55 with stage I lung adenocarcinoma. The CDR3 runs from the conserved cysteine through the conserved F or W. A D gene is named only where the DNA matches it firmly. Only part of the rows carry a size: once, few, many, or a class if the clone is expanded.

J gene: TRBJ2-7; clone size: few; V gene: TRBV7-3; D gene: NA; CDR3 DNA: TGTGCCAGCGGGGGAAACTCCTACGAGCAGTACTTC; CDR3 protein: CASGGNSYEQYF
J gene: TRBJ2-1; clone size: NA; V gene: TRBV19; D gene: TRBD2; CDR3 DNA: TGTGCCAGTAGTATAGGTACTAGCGGGAGCAATGAGCAGTTCTTC; CDR3 protein: CASSIGTSGSNEQFF
J gene: TRBJ2-2; clone size: NA; V gene: TRBV5-1; D gene: NA; CDR3 DNA: TGCGCCAGCAGCGGGCAAGCGAACACCGGGGAGCTGTTTTTT; CDR3 protein: CASSGQANTGELFF
J gene: TRBJ1-1; clone size: NA; V gene: TRBV18; D gene: TRBD1; CDR3 DNA: TGTGCCAGCTCACCTAGCCGGACAGGGGCTGGGACTGAAGCTTTCTTT; CDR3 protein: CASSPSRTGAGTEAFF
J gene: TRBJ2-7; clone size: few; V gene: TRBV5-1; D gene: TRBD1; CDR3 DNA: TGCGCCAGCAGCCCGGGACAGGGCCATCTATCCTACGAGCAGTACTTC; CDR3 protein: CASSPGQGHLSYEQYF
J gene: TRBJ2-1; clone size: NA; V gene: TRBV27; D gene: NA; CDR3 DNA: TGTGCCAGCAAAAGAATAACCTACAATGAGCAGTTCTTC; CDR3 protein: CASKRITYNEQFF
J gene: TRBJ2-3; clone size: NA; V gene: TRBV29-1; D gene: NA; CDR3 DNA: TGCAGCGTTGAAGGGGGGCCGTTGGATACGCAGTATTTT; CDR3 protein: CSVEGGPLDTQYF
J gene: TRBJ2-7; clone size: NA; V gene: TRBV5-5; D gene: NA; CDR3 DNA: TGTGCCAGCAGCCAATTAGCGGATACCTACGAGCAGTACTTC; CDR3 protein: CASSQLADTYEQYF
J gene: TRBJ1-2; clone size: NA; V gene: TRBV12-5; D gene: NA; CDR3 DNA: TGTGCTAGTGGTTTGGTACCCTTGAGCTCCACCTATGGCTACACCTTC; CDR3 protein: CASGLVPLSSTYGYTF
J gene: TRBJ2-6; clone size: NA; V gene: TRBV5-6; D gene: NA; CDR3 DNA: TGTGCCAGCAGCTGGGGTAGCTCTGGGGCCAACGTCCTGACTTTC; CDR3 protein: CASSWGSSGANVLTF
J gene: TRBJ2-7; clone size: NA; V gene: TRBV5-1; D gene: TRBD1; CDR3 DNA: TGCGCCAGCAGCCCAGGGACAGGGGGTTCCTACGAGCAGTACTTC; CDR3 protein: CASSPGTGGSYEQYF
J gene: TRBJ2-7; clone size: NA; V gene: TRBV15; D gene: NA; CDR3 DNA: TGTGCCACCAGCAGAGATCCGGGGGCTCGGGAGCAGTACTTC; CDR3 protein: CATSRDPGAREQYF
J gene: TRBJ2-1; clone size: NA; V gene: TRBV4-3; D gene: NA; CDR3 DNA: TGCGCCAGCAGCCAAGCGTCCCAGTCGAACAATGAGCAGTTCTTC; CDR3 protein: CASSQASQSNNEQFF
J gene: TRBJ2-1; clone size: NA; V gene: TRBV27; D gene: NA; CDR3 DNA: TGTGCCAGCAGTTTCCCGGGACCCCCGGGGAATGAGCAGTTCTTC; CDR3 protein: CASSFPGPPGNEQFF
J gene: TRBJ2-1; clone size: NA; V gene: TRBV4-3; D gene: NA; CDR3 DNA: TGCGCCAGCAGCCAAGATGCAAGAGGAGGCGAGCAGTTCTTC; CDR3 protein: CASSQDARGGEQFF
J gene: TRBJ2-7; clone size: NA; V gene: TRBV7-8; D gene: TRBD1; CDR3 DNA: TGTGCCAGCAACCGGGACAGCGACTACGAGCAGTACTTC; CDR3 protein: CASNRDSDYEQYF
J gene: TRBJ2-1; clone size: NA; V gene: TRBV19; D gene: TRBD2; CDR3 DNA: TGTGCCAGTAGCCCCCCGGGACTAGCGGGAGGAGGTGAGCAGTTCTTC; CDR3 protein: CASSPPGLAGGGEQFF
J gene: TRBJ1-1; clone size: NA; V gene: TRBV5-4; D gene: NA; CDR3 DNA: TGTGCCAGCAGTATTGCAGGGGACACTGAAGCTTTCTTT; CDR3 protein: CASSIAGDTEAFF
J gene: TRBJ2-1; clone size: NA; V gene: TRBV6-1; D gene: NA; CDR3 DNA: TGTGCCAGCAAGTGGGGCAATTCAAATGAGCAGTTCTTC; CDR3 protein: CASKWGNSNEQFF
J gene: TRBJ1-5; clone size: NA; V gene: TRBV19; D gene: NA; CDR3 DNA: TGTGCCAGTAGTCCCCGAACAGGGAGGGATCAGCCCCAGCATTTT; CDR3 protein: CASSPRTGRDQPQHF
J gene: TRBJ1-2; clone size: NA; V gene: TRBV6-6; D gene: NA; CDR3 DNA: TGTGCCAGCACTACGGACGAGAATCGGGGCTACACCTTC; CDR3 protein: CASTTDENRGYTF
J gene: TRBJ1-5; clone size: NA; V gene: TRBV6-5; D gene: TRBD1; CDR3 DNA: TGTGCCAGCAGGCCTACAGGGGGATGGGGGCCCCAGCATTTT; CDR3 protein: CASRPTGGWGPQHF
J gene: TRBJ1-4; clone size: NA; V gene: TRBV2; D gene: TRBD1; CDR3 DNA: TGTGCCAGCAGTGAAACCGGGACAGGGCTTGAAAAACTGTTTTTT; CDR3 protein: CASSETGTGLEKLFF
J gene: TRBJ1-1; clone size: NA; V gene: TRBV11-2; D gene: NA; CDR3 DNA: TGTGCCAGCAGCTTAGAGGGTGGGGGGCGAGGCACTGAAGCTTTCTTT; CDR3 protein: CASSLEGGGRGTEAFF
J gene: TRBJ1-2; clone size: NA; V gene: TRBV5-5; D gene: NA; CDR3 DNA: TGTGCCAGCAGCTTGGGGACTACTAACTATGGCTACACCTTC; CDR3 protein: CASSLGTTNYGYTF